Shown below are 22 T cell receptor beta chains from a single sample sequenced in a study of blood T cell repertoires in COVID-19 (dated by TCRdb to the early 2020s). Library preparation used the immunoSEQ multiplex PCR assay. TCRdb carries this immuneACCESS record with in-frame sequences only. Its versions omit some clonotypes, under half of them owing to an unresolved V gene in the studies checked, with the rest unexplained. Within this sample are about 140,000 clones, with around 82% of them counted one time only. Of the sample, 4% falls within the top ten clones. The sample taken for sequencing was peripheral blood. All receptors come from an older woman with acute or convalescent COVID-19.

The CDR3 loop is CAVCGRSYNEQFF. The DNA for the CDR3 is TGTGCCGTGTGCGGGAGATCCTACAATGAGCAGTTCTTC. V usage is TRBV28 and J usage is TRBJ2-1, with 7 nucleotides matching TRBD2. The CDR3 spans 13 residues. Germline CDR1 reads MDHEN; CDR2 reads SYDVKM. With 11 bases clipped from V and 1 base from J, the junction kept 5 bases outside the gene matches.

CDR3 sequence (DNA): TGTGCCAGCCGACGACAAGGTGGCTACGAGCAGTACTTC. Amino acids: CASRRQGGYEQYF. The chain is built from TRBV3-1 (or the pseudogene TRBV3-2) and TRBJ2-7; no firm D call. CDR1 is LGHDT, CDR2 YNNKEL, per germline (reference sequence). V gave up 8 bases and J gave up 3 bases, with 14 bases separating them. The CDR3 loop spans 13 amino acids.

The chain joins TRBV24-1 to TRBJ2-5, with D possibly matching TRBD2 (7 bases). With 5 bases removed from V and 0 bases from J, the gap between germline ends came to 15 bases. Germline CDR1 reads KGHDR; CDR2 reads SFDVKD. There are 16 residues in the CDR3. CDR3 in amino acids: CATSGPGGPYQETQYF. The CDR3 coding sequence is TGTGCCACCAGTGGACCCGGGGGGCCCTACCAAGAGACCCAGTACTTC.

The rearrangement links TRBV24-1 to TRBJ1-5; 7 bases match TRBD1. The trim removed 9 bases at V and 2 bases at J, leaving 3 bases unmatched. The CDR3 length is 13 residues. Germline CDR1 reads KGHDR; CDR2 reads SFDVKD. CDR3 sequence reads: CATQGVGNQPQHF. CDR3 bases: TGTGCCACCCAGGGGGTGGGCAATCAGCCCCAGCATTTT.

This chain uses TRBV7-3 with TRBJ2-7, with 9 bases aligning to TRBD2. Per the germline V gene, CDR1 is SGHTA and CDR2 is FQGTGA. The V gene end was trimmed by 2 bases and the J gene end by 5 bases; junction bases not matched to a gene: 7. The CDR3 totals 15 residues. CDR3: CASSLLGGRAHEQYF. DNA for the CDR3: TGTGCCAGCAGCTTATTGGGCGGGAGGGCCCACGAGCAGTACTTC.

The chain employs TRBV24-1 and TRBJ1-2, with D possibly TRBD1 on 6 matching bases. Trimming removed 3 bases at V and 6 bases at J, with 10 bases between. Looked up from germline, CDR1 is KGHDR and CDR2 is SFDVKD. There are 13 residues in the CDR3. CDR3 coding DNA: TGTGCCACCAGTGATAACCGACAGGATGGCTACACCTTC. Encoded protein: CATSDNRQDGYTF.

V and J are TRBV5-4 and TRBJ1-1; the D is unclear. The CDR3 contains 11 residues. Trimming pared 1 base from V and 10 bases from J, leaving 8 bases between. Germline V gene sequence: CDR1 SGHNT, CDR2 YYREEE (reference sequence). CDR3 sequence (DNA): TGTGCCAGCAGCTTGCTCGGGAGAGCTTTCTTT. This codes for CASSLLGRAFF.

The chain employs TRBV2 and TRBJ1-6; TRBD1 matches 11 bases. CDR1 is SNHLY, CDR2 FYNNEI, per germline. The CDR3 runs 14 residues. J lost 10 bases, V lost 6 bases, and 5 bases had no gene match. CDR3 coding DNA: TGTGCCAGCAGCCTGGACAGGGGGCAATCACCCCTCCACTTT. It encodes CASSLDRGQSPLHF.

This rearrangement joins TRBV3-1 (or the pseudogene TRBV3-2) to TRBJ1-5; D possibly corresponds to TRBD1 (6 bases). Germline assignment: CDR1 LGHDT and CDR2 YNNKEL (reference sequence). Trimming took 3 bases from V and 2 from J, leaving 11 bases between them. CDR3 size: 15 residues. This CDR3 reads CASSQTGGGNQPQHF. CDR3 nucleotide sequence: TGTGCCAGCAGCCAGACGGGGGGCGGCAATCAGCCCCAGCATTTT.

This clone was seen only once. Here the CDR3 reads CASSPRGEQYF. The CDR3 DNA follows: TGTGCCAGCAGTCCTCGGGGGGAGCAGTACTTC. J is TRBJ2-7 and V is TRBV28; tentative D call: TRBD2 (6 bases). The ends were cut back, 5 bases at V and 7 bases at J, with 9 bases in the middle. Germline CDR1 and CDR2: MDHEN and SYDVKM. CDR3 length: 11 amino acids.

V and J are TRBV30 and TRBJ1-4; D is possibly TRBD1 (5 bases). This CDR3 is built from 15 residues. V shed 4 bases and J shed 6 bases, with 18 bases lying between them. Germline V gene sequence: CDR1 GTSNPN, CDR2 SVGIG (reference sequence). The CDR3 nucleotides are TGTGCCTGGATGGGGCCCGGGTTTGGAGATGAAAAACTGTTTTTT. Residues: CAWMGPGFGDEKLFF.

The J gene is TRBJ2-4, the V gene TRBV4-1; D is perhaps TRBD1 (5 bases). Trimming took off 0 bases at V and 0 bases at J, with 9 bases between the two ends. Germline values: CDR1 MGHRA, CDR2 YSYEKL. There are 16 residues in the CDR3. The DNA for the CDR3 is TGCGCCAGCAGCCAAGATTGGGGCCAAGCCAAAAACATTCAGTACTTC. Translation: CASSQDWGQAKNIQYF.

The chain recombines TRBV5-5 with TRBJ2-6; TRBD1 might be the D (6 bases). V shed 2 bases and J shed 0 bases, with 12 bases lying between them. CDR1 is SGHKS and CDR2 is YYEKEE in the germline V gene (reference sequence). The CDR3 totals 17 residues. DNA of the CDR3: TGTGCCAGCAGCTTCCTCACAGGGTTCTCTGGGGCCAACGTCCTGACTTTC. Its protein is CASSFLTGFSGANVLTF.

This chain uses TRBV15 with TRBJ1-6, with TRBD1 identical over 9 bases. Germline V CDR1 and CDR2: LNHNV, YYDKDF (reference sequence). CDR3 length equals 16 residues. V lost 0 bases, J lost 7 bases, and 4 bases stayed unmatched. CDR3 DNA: TGTGCCACCAGCAGAGATCCAGGGACAGGGAATTCACCCCTCCACTTT. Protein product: CATSRDPGTGNSPLHF.

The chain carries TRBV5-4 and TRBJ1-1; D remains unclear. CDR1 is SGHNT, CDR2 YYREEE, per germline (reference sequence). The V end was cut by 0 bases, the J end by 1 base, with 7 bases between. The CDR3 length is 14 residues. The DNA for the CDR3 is TGTGCCAGCAGCTTGGTGGAGGCGAACACTGAAGCTTTCTTT. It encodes CASSLVEANTEAFF.

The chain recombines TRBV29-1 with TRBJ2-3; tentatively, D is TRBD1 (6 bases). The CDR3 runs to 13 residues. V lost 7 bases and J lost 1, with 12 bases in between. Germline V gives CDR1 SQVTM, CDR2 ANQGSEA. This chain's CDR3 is CSATGSRTDTQYF. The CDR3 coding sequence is TGCAGCGCCACAGGGTCGCGCACAGATACGCAGTATTTT.

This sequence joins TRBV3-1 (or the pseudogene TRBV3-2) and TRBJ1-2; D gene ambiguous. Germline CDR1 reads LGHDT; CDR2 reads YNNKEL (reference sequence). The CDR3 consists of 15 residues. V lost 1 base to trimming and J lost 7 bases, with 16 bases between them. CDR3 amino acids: CASSQGIEGSGGYTF. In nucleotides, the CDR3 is TGTGCCAGCAGCCAAGGAATCGAGGGCTCGGGTGGCTACACCTTC.

CDR3 coding DNA: TGCGCCAGCAGCTTACGACCTAGCGACTATGGCTACACCTTC. Residues: CASSLRPSDYGYTF. The chain uses TRBV5-1 and TRBJ1-2; D call uncertain. Per the germline V gene, CDR1 is SGHRS and CDR2 is YFSETQ. Deletions cut 2 bases from V and 3 bases from J, with 11 bases between. The CDR3 covers 14 residues.

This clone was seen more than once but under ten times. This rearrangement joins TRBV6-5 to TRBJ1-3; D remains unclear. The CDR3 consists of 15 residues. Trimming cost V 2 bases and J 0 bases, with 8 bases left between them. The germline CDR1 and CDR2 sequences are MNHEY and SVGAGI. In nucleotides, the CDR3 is TGTGCCAGCAGTTACGGTACAAGCTCTGGAAACACCATATATTTT. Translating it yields CASSYGTSSGNTIYF.

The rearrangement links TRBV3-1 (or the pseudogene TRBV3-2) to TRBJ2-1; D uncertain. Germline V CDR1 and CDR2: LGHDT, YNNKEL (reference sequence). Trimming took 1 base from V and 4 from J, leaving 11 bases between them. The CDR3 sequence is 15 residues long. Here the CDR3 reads CASSQGVGTYNEQFF. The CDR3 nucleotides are TGTGCCAGCAGCCAAGGGGTGGGCACATACAATGAGCAGTTCTTC.

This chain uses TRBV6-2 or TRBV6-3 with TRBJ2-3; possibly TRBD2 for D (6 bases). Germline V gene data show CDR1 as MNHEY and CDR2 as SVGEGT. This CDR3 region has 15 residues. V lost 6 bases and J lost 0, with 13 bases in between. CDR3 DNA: TGTGCCAGCAGCCCAGGGACTTTAAGCACAGATACGCAGTATTTT. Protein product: CASSPGTLSTDTQYF.

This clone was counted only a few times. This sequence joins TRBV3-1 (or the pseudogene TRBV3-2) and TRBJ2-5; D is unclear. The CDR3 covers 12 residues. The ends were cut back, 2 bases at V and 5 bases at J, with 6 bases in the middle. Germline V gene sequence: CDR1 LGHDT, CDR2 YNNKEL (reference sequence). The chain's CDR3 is CASSQRVETQYF. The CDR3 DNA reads TGTGCCAGCAGCCAACGTGTTGAGACCCAGTACTTC.